This T cell receptor beta chain was profiled in a study of control samples from healthy donors and cancer patients. Assay used: immunoSEQ multiplex PCR; TCRdb lists only in-frame clones, some missing. The sample holds more than 45,000 clones, approximately 89% seen once. Deletions cut 6 bases from V and 8 bases from J, with 19 bases between. Germline assignment: CDR1 SQVTM and CDR2 ANQGSEA. The CDR3 sequence is 13 residues long. The sample consisted of PBMCs. The chain joins TRBV29-1 to TRBJ1-2; TRBD1 is a possible D gene (5 bases). This receptor was identified in a man aged 30-40 years with colorectal cancer. The CDR3 nucleotides read TGCAGCGTGCCTGGTGAGGGGAGAAGGGGCTACACCTTC. It yields the protein CSVPGEGRRGYTF.